This TCR beta chain emerged from a study of T cell changes during pregnancy in multiple sclerosis (dated by TCRdb to between 2019 and 2020). Background for the entire study: The study examined how the T cell repertoire changed over the course of pregnancy in women with multiple sclerosis.

The CDR3 starts with the cysteine, ends with the phenylalanine, and has 13 residues. This entry keeps only the CDR3 DNA: 39 bases, framed from base 1. The germline V gene yields MNHEY for CDR1 and SVGAGI for CDR2. V sheds 2 bases and J sheds 8 bases, leaving 12 bases between their ends. On this clone: The antigen this receptor binds is unknown. Per-base qualities were not stored, and no clone one base away is much larger.

Libraries came from the immunoSEQ multiplex PCR assay. TCRdb retrieved this table from immuneACCESS and kept in-frame rearrangements only. Not all clones are present; in checked studies, unresolved V genes account for under half, and no reason is known for the remainder. Across this sample there are roughly 40,000 clones, with about nine tenths seen only once. The ten largest clones take up around 0.49% of the sample. This TCR was sampled from a female donor with multiple sclerosis, enrolled in a pregnancy study. The chain is encoded by TRBV6-5 joined to TRBJ1-1; the D gene cannot be named for sure. The source material was CD4+ T cells from peripheral blood mononuclear cells, sampled in the first trimester of pregnancy. The CDR3 corresponds to CASSYRRETEAFF. The DNA sequence is TGTGCCAGCAGTTACCGACGGGAGACCGAAGCTTTCTTT.